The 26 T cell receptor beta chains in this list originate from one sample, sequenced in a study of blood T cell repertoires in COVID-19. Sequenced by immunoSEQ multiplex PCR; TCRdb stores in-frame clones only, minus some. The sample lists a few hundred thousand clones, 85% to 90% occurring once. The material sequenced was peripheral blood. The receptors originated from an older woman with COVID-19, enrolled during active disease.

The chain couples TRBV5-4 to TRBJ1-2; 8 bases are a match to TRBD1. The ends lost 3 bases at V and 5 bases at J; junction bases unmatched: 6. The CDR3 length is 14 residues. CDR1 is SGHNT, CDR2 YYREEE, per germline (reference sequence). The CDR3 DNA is TGTGCCAGCAGCTATACAGGGGGTGGGTATGGCTACACCTTC. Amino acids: CASSYTGGGYGYTF.

Here the CDR3 reads CASSLGQVGYTF. The DNA for the CDR3 is TGTGCCAGCAGCTTGGGGCAGGTTGGCTACACCTTC. The genes are TRBV5-6 and TRBJ1-2, with D unresolved. Germline V gene lookup returns CDR1 SGHDT and CDR2 YYEEEE. V was pared by 0 bases and J by 7 bases, with 7 bases between. The CDR3 contains 12 residues.

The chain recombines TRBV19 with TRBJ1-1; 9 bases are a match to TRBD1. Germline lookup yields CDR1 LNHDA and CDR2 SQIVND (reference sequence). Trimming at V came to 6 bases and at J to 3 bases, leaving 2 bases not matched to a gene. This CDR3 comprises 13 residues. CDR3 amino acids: CASRGTGYTEAFF. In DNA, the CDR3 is TGTGCCAGTAGGGGGACAGGGTACACTGAAGCTTTCTTT.

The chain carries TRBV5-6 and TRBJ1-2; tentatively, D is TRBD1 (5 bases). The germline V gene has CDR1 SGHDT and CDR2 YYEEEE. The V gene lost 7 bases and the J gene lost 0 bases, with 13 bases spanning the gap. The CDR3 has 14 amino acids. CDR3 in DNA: TGTGCCAGCGCCAGGGTCCCCACTAACTATGGCTACACCTTC. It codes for CASARVPTNYGYTF.

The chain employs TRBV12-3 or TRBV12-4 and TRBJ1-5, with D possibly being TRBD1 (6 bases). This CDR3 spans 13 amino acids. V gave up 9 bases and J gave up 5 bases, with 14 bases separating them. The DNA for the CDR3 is TGTGCCAGTGCAAAGGACAGTCATCAGCCCCAGCATTTT. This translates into CASAKDSHQPQHF.

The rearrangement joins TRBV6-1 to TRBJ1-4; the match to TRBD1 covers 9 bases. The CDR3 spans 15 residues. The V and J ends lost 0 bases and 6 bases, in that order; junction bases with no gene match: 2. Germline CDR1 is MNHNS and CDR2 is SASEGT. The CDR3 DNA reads TGTGCCAGCAGTGAAGCGACAGGGGGGGATGAAAAACTGTTTTTT. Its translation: CASSEATGGDEKLFF.

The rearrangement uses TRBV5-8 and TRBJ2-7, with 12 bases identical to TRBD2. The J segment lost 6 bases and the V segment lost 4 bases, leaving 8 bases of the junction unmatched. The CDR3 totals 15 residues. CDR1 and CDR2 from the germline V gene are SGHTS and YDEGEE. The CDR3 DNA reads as TGTGCCAGCAGCGCACCTAGCGGGGGGGCGGTCGAGCAGTACTTC. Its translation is CASSAPSGGAVEQYF. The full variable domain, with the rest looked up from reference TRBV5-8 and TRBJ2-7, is EAGVTQSPTHLIKTRGQQATLRCSPISGHTSVYWYQQALGLGLQFLLWYDEGEERNRGNFPPRFSGRQFPNYSSELNVNALELEDSALYLCASSAPSGGAVEQYFGPGTRLTVT.

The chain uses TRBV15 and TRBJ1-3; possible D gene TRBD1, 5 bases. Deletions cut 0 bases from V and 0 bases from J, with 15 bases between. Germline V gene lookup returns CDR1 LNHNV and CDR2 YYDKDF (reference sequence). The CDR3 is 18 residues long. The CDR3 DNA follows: TGTGCCACCAGCAGAGATTCTACAGGACCCACCTCTGGAAACACCATATATTTT. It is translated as CATSRDSTGPTSGNTIYF.

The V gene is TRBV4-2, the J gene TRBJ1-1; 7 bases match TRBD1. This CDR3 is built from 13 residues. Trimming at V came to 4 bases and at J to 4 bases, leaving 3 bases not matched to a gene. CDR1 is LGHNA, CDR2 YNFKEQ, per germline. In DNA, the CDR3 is TGTGCCAGCAGCCCCAACAGGGGCACTGAAGCTTTCTTT. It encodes CASSPNRGTEAFF.

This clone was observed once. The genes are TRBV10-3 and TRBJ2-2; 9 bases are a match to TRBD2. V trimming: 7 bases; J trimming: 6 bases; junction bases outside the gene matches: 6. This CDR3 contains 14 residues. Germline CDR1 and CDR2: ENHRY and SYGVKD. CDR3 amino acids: CAITAAGGSGELFF. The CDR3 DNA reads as TGTGCCATCACGGCAGCGGGGGGATCCGGGGAGCTGTTTTTT.

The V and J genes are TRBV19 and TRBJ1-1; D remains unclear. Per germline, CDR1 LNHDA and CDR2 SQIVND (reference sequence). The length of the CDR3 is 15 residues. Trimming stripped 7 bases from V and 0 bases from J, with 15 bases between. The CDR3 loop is CASIRAGLVNTEAFF. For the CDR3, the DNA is TGTGCCAGTATCCGGGCGGGTTTGGTGAACACTGAAGCTTTCTTT.

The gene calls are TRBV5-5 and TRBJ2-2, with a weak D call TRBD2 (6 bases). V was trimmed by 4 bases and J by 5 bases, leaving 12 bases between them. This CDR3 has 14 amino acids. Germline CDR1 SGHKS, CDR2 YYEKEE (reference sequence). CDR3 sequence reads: CASSGEDDTGELFF. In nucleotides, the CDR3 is TGTGCCAGCAGCGGGGAGGACGATACCGGGGAGCTGTTTTTT.

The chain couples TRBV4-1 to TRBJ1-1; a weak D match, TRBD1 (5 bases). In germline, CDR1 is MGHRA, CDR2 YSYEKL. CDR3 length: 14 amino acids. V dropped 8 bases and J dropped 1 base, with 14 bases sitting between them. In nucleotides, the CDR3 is TGCGCCAGCGGACACACCGGGTCGAACACTGAAGCTTTCTTT. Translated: CASGHTGSNTEAFF.

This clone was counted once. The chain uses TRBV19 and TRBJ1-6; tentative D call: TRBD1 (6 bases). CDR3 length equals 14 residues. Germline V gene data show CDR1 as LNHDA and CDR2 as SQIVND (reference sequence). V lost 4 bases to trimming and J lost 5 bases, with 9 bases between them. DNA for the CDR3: TGTGCCAGTAGTAAGGGGGTCAATAATTCACCCCTCCACTTT. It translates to CASSKGVNNSPLHF.

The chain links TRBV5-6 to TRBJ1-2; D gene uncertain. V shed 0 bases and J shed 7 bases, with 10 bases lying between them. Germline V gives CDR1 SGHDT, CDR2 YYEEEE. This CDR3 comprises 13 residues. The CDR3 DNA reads TGTGCCAGCAGCTTGGTTACGGGATTTGGCTACACCTTC. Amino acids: CASSLVTGFGYTF.

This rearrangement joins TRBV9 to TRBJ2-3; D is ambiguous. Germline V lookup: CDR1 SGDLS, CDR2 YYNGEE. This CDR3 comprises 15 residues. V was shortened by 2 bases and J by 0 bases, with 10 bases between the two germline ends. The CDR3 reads CASSVTGTSTDTQYF. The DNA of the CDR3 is TGTGCCAGCAGCGTCACGGGTACGAGCACAGATACGCAGTATTTT.

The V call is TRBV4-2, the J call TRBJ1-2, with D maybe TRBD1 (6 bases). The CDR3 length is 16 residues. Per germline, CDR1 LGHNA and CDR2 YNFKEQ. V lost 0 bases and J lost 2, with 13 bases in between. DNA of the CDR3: TGTGCCAGCAGCCAAGAAGTTGGCAGGGGAAACTATGGCTACACCTTC. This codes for CASSQEVGRGNYGYTF.

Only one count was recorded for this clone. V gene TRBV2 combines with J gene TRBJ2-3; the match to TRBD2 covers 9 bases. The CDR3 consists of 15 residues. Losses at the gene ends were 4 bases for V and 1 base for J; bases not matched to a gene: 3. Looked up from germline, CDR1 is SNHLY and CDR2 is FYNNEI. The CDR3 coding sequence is TGTGCCAGCAGTGTGGTAGCGGGGGGCACAGATACGCAGTATTTT. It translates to CASSVVAGGTDTQYF. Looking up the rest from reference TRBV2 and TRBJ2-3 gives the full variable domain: EPEVTQTPSHQVTQMGQEVILRCVPISNHLYFYWYRQILGQKVEFLVSFYNNEISEKSEIFDDQFSVERPDGSNFTLKIRSTKLEDSAMYFCASSVVAGGTDTQYFGPGTRLTVL.

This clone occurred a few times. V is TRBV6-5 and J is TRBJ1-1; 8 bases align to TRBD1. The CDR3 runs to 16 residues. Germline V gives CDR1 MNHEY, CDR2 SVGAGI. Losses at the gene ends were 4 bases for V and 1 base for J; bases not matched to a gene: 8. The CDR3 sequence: CASSSETGQGNTEAFF. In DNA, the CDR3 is TGTGCCAGCAGTTCTGAAACAGGACAGGGGAACACTGAAGCTTTCTTT.

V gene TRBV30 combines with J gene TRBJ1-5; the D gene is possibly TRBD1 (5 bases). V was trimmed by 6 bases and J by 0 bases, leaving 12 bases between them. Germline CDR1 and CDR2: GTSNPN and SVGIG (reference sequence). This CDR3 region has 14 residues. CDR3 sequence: CACFLDSSNQPQHF. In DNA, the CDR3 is TGTGCCTGCTTTTTAGACAGTAGCAATCAGCCCCAGCATTTT.

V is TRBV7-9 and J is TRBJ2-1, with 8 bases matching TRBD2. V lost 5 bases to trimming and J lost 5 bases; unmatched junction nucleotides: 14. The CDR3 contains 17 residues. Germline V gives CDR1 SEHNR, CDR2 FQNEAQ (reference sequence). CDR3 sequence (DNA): TGTGCCAGCAGCCCCCGCGGGGGGACTAGGAGCAACAATGAGCAGTTCTTC. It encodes CASSPRGGTRSNNEQFF.

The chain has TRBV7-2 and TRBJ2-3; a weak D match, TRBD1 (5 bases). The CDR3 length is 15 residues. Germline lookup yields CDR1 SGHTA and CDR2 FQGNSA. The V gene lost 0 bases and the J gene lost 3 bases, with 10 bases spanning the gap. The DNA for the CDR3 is TGTGCCAGCAGCTTAGCAGTCCGACAGACAGATACGCAGTATTTT. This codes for CASSLAVRQTDTQYF.

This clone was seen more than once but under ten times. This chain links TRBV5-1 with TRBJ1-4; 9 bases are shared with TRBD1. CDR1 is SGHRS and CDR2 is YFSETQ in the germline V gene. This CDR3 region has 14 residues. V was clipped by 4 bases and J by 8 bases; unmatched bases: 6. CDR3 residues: CASSPGQGREKLFF. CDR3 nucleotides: TGCGCCAGCAGCCCGGGACAGGGACGCGAAAAACTGTTTTTT.

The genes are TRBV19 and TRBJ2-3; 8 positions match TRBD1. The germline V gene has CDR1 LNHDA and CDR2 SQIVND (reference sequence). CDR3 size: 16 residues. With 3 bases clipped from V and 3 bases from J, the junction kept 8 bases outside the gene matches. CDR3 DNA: TGTGCCAGTAGTATGGTCAGACAGGGGCGAACAGATACGCAGTATTTT. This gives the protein CASSMVRQGRTDTQYF.

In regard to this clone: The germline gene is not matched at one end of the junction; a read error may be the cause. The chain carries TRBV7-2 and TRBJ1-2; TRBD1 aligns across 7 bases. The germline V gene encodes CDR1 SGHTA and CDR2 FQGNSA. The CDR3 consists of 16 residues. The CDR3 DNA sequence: TGTGCCAGCAGCCCTGGACAGGATGGAAGAAACTACGGCTACACCTTC. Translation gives CASSPGQDGRNYGYTF.

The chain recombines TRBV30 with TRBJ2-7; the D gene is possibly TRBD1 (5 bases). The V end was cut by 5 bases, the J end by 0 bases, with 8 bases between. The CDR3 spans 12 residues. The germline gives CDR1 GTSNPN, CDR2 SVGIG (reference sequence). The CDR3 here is CAWLDTSYEQYF. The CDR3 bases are TGTGCCTGGTTGGACACCTCCTACGAGCAGTACTTC.